The 4 T cell receptor beta chains listed next were all sequenced from one sample in a study of cytomegalovirus exposure and HLA in healthy donors. This table comes from immunoSEQ multiplex PCR, and its TCRdb copy is limited to in-frame clones, with some not included. The table records tens of thousands of clones, around 89% of them present only once. The sequencing sample was made of PBMCs. The source is a young woman in good health and CMV-seronegative.

This chain joins TRBV7-6 and TRBJ2-5, with D maybe TRBD2 (6 bases). Per germline, CDR1 SGHVS and CDR2 FNYEAQ. The length of the CDR3 is 18 residues. The V end lost 4 bases, the J end lost 4 bases, and 25 bases lay between the germline ends. In DNA, the CDR3 is TGTGCCAGCAGCTATAGCGGTCTCGGGGCGATTTCCCCAGAGACCCAGTACTTC. This encodes CASSYSGLGAISPETQYF.

The gene calls are TRBV18 and TRBJ2-7; tentative D call: TRBD1 (6 bases). There are 15 residues in the CDR3. V was clipped by 3 bases and J by 0 bases, with 12 bases between them. Germline V gene lookup returns CDR1 KGHSH and CDR2 LQKENI. The DNA of the CDR3 is TGTGCCAGCTCACCGACGACAGGTCTCTCCTACGAGCAGTACTTC. Translating gives CASSPTTGLSYEQYF.

The chain combines TRBV4-2 with TRBJ2-3; TRBD2 aligns across 11 bases. Germline V gene sequence: CDR1 LGHNA, CDR2 YNFKEQ. J lost 5 bases, V lost 0 bases, and 4 bases had no gene match. The CDR3 length is 16 residues. CDR3 region: CASSQEETSGGDTQYF. Written as DNA, the CDR3 is TGTGCCAGCAGCCAAGAAGAAACTAGCGGGGGAGATACGCAGTATTTT.

This clone was recorded a few times. This rearrangement joins TRBV7-2 to TRBJ2-7; D remains ambiguous. This CDR3 spans 12 amino acids. Per germline, CDR1 SGHTA and CDR2 FQGNSA. Deletions cut 5 bases from V and 3 bases from J, with 8 bases between. CDR3 region: CASSPPSYEQYF. DNA of the CDR3: TGTGCCAGCAGCCCACCCAGCTACGAGCAGTACTTC.